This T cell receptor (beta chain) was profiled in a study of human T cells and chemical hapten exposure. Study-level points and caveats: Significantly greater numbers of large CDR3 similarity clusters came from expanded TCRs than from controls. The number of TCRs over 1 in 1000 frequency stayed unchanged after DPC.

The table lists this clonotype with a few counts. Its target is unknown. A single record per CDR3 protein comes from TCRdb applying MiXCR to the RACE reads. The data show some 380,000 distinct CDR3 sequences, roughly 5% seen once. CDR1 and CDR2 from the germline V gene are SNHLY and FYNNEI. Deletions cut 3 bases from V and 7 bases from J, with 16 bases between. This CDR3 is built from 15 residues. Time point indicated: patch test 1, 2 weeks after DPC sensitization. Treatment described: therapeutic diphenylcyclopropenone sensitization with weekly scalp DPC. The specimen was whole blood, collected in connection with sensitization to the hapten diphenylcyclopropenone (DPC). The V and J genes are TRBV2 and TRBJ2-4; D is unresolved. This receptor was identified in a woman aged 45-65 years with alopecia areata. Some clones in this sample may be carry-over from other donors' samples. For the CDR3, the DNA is TGTGCCAGCAGTGAGGGCAGTCTCGGAATTAACATTCAGTACTTC. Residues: CASSEGSLGINIQYF.